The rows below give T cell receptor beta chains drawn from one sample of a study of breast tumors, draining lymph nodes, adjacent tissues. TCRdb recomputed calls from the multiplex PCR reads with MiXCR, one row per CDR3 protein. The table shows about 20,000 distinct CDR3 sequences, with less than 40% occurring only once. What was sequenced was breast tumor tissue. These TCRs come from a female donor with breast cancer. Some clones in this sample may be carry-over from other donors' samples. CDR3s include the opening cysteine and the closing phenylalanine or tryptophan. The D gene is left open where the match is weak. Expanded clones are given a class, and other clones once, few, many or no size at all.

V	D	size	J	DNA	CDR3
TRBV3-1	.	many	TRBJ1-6	TGTGCCAGCAGCCAAGATCGACTGGGAGGTAGTTCACCCCTCCACTTT	CASSQDRLGGSSPLHF
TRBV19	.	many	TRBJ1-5	TGTGCCAGTAGTATCACGGCGCGTCAGCCCCAGCATTTT	CASSITARQPQHF
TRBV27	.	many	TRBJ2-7	TGTGCCAGCAGTTTATCGGGACTGTCGAGAGAGCAGTACTTC	CASSLSGLSREQYF
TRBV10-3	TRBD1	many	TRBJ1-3	TGTGCCACTAACCAAGCCCCGGGACAGGGGGCTGGAAACACCATATATTTT	CATNQAPGQGAGNTIYF
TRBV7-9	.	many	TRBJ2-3	TGTGCCAGCAGCTTTTCTCGGGGTGGTACAGATACGCAGTATTTT	CASSFSRGGTDTQYF
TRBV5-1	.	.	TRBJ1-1	TGCGCCAGCAGCTTCTCTGGGGTTGACACTGAAGCTTTCTTT	CASSFSGVDTEAFF
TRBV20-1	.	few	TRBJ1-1	TGCAGTGCCCGTAAGACCACCAGGGGGAACACTGAAGCTTTCTTT	CSARKTTRGNTEAFF
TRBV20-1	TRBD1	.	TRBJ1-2	TGCAGTGCTTCCTACGCGACCGGGACAGCCAAAGGAAAGAGCTATGGCTACACCTTC	CSASYATGTAKGKSYGYTF
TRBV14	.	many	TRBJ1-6	TGTGCCAGCAGCCAAGCGGGGACTAATTCACCCCTCCACTTT	CASSQAGTNSPLHF
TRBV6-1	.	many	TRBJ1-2	TGTGCCAGCAGTGAATGGACGGGCCCCTATGGCTACACCTTC	CASSEWTGPYGYTF
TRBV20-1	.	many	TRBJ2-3	TGCAGTGCTAGATCTCAAACGGGGGGCCGGGTAGATACGCAGTATTTT	CSARSQTGGRVDTQYF
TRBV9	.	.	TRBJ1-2	TGTGCCAGCAGCGAATACGGAGACAGGCCCTATGGCTACACCTTC	CASSEYGDRPYGYTF
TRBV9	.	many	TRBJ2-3	TGTGCCAGCAGCGACAACCGGGCAGATACGCAGTATTTT	CASSDNRADTQYF
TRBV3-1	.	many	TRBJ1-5	TGTGCCAGCAGCCAAGCCGGCAGCAACCAGCATTTT	CASSQAGSNQHF
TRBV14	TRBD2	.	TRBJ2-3	TGTGCCAGCAGCCTTGGACTAGCGGGGACCACAGATAGGCAGTATTTT	CASSLGLAGTTDRQYF
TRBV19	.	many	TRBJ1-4	TGTGCCAGTAGTCCCGGTGGCAGCTACAATGAAAAACTGTTTTTT	CASSPGGSYNEKLFF
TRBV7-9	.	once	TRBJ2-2	TGTGCCAGCGGCCCGGCAGGGGCCGGGGAGCTGTTTTTT	CASGPAGAGELFF
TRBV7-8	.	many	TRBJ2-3	TGTGCCAGCAGCTTAGTAATCCGGGGGACAGATACGCAGTATTTT	CASSLVIRGTDTQYF
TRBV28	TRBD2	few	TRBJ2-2	TGTGCCAGCAGTTTGCACCCGGGACTAGCGGGTTACGGGGAGCTGTTTTTT	CASSLHPGLAGYGELFF
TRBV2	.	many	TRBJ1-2	TGTGCCAGCAGTGTTGACGTAGGAGGCTACACCTTC	CASSVDVGGYTF
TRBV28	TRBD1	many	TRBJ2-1	TGTGCCAGCAGTTCCGGACAGGGTTTCCTCGATGAGCAGTTCTTC	CASSSGQGFLDEQFF
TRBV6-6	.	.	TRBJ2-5	TGTGCCAGCAGTTACTCGGGGGCTGGAGAGACCCAGTACTTC	CASSYSGAGETQYF
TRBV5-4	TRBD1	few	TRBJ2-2	TGTGCCAGCAGCCAAGGACAGGACACCGGGGAGCTGTTTTTT	CASSQGQDTGELFF
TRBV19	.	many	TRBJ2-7	TGTGCCAGTAGTTCGGCGGGATTAGCCTACGAGCAGTACTTC	CASSSAGLAYEQYF
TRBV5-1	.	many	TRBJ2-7	TGCGCCAGCAGCTCGCCTTTGAATAGCCGCTACGAGCAGTACTTC	CASSSPLNSRYEQYF
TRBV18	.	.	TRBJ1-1	TGTGCCAGCTCACCACCCGAGCGGAACACTGAAGCTTTCTTT	CASSPPERNTEAFF
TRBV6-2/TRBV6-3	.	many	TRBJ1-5	TGTGCCAGCAGTTACATATGGCAGGGTGGCAATCAGCCCCAGCATTTT	CASSYIWQGGNQPQHF
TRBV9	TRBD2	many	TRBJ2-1	TGTGCCAGCAGCGTAGGGCCGAGCGGGGGCGGGAATGAGCAGTTCTTC	CASSVGPSGGGNEQFF
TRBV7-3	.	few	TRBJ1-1	TGTGCCAGCAGCTCCAGGGGAGGTACTGAAGCTTTCTTT	CASSSRGGTEAFF
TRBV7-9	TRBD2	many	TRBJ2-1	TGTGCCAGCAGCTTGAGCGGGAGACCCTACAATGAGCAGTTCTTC	CASSLSGRPYNEQFF
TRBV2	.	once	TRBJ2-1	TGTGCCAGCAGTGAATATAGCTGGCAGTTCTTC	CASSEYSWQFF
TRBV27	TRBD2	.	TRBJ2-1	TGTGCCAGCAGTTTAAAGTCGCGGGGGGCGACCTACAATGAGCAGTTCTTC	CASSLKSRGATYNEQFF